This paragraph reports one T cell receptor (beta chain). The data are from a study of blood T cell repertoires in COVID-19. Study-level background: Spain, Italy and the United States supplied samples that represented acute and convalescent COVID-19. From T cells, B-cell-depleted T cells, or PBMCs came the material, which was cDNA or gDNA.

Per the authors' pipeline: By means of reference gene primer amplification, nucleated cell counts were estimated. Generated by immunoSEQ multiplex PCR, the TCRdb table keeps only in-frame clones and is missing some. The V and J calls and clone size are taken from that table; D and trimming were inferred from the DNA. The profile shows 200,000 to 250,000 clones, 81% of them singletons. After removal of 5 bases from V and 0 bases from J, the junction contained 13 bases not matched to a gene. The germline CDR1 and CDR2 sequences are MDHEN and SYDVKM. The CDR3 has 17 residues. This TCR came from a woman aged 45-65 years with acute COVID-19. The sequenced sample was PBMCs or T cells enriched from blood (not recorded which). This chain joins TRBV28 and TRBJ2-7, with TRBD1 identical over 7 bases. CDR3 sequence reads: CASSPTGKGLSSYEQYF. In DNA, the CDR3 is TGTGCCAGCAGTCCGACAGGGAAAGGCCTAAGCTCCTACGAGCAGTACTTC.